This T cell receptor (beta chain) appears in the sequencing data of a study of shared clonotypes between healthy human individuals. Across the whole study: Per-donor plates numbered three CD4 naive, three CD4 memory, two CD8 naive and one CD8 memory. General study findings and limits: Shared clonotypes across all four donors exceeded non-shared ones in generation probability.

V was cut by 1 base and J by 3 bases, with 7 bases left in between. This CDR3 is 13 amino acids long. Germline CDR1 SGHNT, CDR2 YYREEE (reference sequence). Naive CD8 populations comprised CD45RO-negative cells positively selected for CCR7, excluding terminally differentiated effector memory CD45RA+ cells. To note about this clone: What it recognizes is unknown.

Sequencing was performed with immunoSEQ multiplex PCR; in TCRdb, only in-frame clones are kept and a portion is missing. This table holds millions of clones, over 85% found once. Material for sequencing was naive CD8+ T cells sorted from blood. This receptor was taken from a man aged 18 to 35 in good health. The gene calls are TRBV5-4 and TRBJ2-5; the D gene is possibly TRBD1 (6 bases). CDR3 coding DNA: TGTGCCAGCAGCTTGCGACAGGAAGAGACCCAGTACTTC. This gives the protein CASSLRQEETQYF. Full variable domain (rest looked up from reference TRBV5-4 and TRBJ2-5): ETGVTQSPTHLIKTRGQQVTLRCSSQSGHNTVSWYQQALGQGPQFIFQYYREEENGRGNFPPRFSGLQFPNYSSELNVNALELDDSALYLCASSLRQEETQYFGPGTRLLVL.